One sample yielded the 11 T cell receptor beta chains listed below, sequenced in a study of blood T cell repertoires in COVID-19. Generated by immunoSEQ multiplex PCR, the TCRdb table keeps only in-frame clones and is missing some. The sample has 250,000 to 300,000 clones, about 89% seen once. The source material was peripheral blood. These receptors all stem from a woman between 25 and 40 years old with COVID-19, enrolled during active disease.

This clone has just a few counts. The rearrangement links TRBV5-1 to TRBJ1-3; D is uncertain. V lost 0 bases and J lost 0, with 7 bases in between. The germline gives CDR1 SGHRS, CDR2 YFSETQ. The CDR3 length is 15 residues. CDR3 DNA sequence: TGCGCCAGCAGCTTGGACACCGTCTCTGGAAACACCATATATTTT. It translates to CASSLDTVSGNTIYF.

J is TRBJ1-3 and V is TRBV6-4, with 7 bases aligning to TRBD1. This CDR3 has 15 amino acids. With V trimmed by 3 bases and J by 4 bases, 6 bases remained unmatched. Germline CDR1 and CDR2: MRHNA and SNTAGT. The CDR3 nucleotides are TGTGCCAGCAGTGATACGACAGGGTCGGGAAACACCATATATTTT. Its translation: CASSDTTGSGNTIYF.

This clone was seen once. The J gene is TRBJ1-6, the V gene TRBV7-9; D unclear. The germline V and J ends were trimmed by 5 bases and 10 bases, with 18 bases remaining between them. The V gene's germline CDR1 is SEHNR and CDR2 FQNEAQ (reference sequence). There are 15 residues in the CDR3. CDR3: CASSPLTGSASPLHF. The CDR3 nucleotides are TGTGCCAGCAGCCCTCTGACGGGAAGCGCCTCACCCCTCCACTTT.

This clone was seen just once. The chain links TRBV28 to TRBJ2-2; 9 bases agree with TRBD1. This CDR3 comprises 16 residues. The germline V gene has CDR1 MDHEN and CDR2 SYDVKM. V trimming: 1 base; J trimming: 7 bases; junction bases outside the gene matches: 7. The CDR3 coding sequence is TGTGCCAGCAGTTTATCCGGGACAGGGCAGGGCGGGGAGCTGTTTTTT. Translated: CASSLSGTGQGGELFF.

The gene calls are TRBV4-2 and TRBJ2-1, with D maybe TRBD2 (6 bases). Between the trimmed V and J ends, which lost 1 base and 10 bases, there was a span of 17 bases. This CDR3 is 15 amino acids long. The V gene's germline CDR1 is LGHNA and CDR2 YNFKEQ. CDR3 sequence reads: CASSQGWAGSGEQFF. In DNA form, the CDR3 reads TGTGCCAGCAGCCAAGGATGGGCGGGATCAGGGGAGCAGTTCTTC.

V usage is TRBV6-1 and J usage is TRBJ2-7; D is uncertain. Trimming took off 2 bases at V and 6 bases at J, with 17 bases between the two ends. Looked up from germline, CDR1 is MNHNS and CDR2 is SASEGT. This CDR3 spans 15 amino acids. This CDR3 reads CASSERDIGFSEQYF. CDR3 in DNA: TGTGCCAGCAGTGAAAGAGACATTGGATTTTCCGAGCAGTACTTC.

The count of this clone is one. The DNA for the CDR3 is TGTGCCAGCAGTTACCCCCGGGGGCAGTACTTC. Residues: CASSYPRGQYF. The chain recombines TRBV28 with TRBJ2-7; a possible D gene is TRBD2 (5 bases). The V and J ends lost 4 bases and 9 bases respectively, with 10 bases between them. The CDR3 loop spans 11 amino acids. Germline lookup yields CDR1 MDHEN and CDR2 SYDVKM. Full variable domain (missing parts from reference TRBV28 and TRBJ2-7): DVKVTQSSRYLVKRTGEKVFLECVQDMDHENMFWYRQDPGLGLRLIYFSYDVKMKEKGDIPEGYSVSREKKERFSLILESASTNQTSMYLCASSYPRGQYFGPGTRLTVT.

This chain connects TRBV4-1 to TRBJ1-1; 10 bases line up with TRBD1. The CDR3 runs 15 residues. Germline CDR1 MGHRA, CDR2 YSYEKL. V trimming: 1 base; J trimming: 3 bases; junction bases outside the gene matches: 2. This CDR3 reads CASSQGQGADTEAFF. The CDR3, as DNA: TGCGCCAGCAGCCAAGGACAGGGGGCTGACACTGAAGCTTTCTTT.

V usage is TRBV14 and J usage is TRBJ1-6; 7 bases match TRBD1. The CDR3 is 15 amino acids. Germline values: CDR1 SGHDN, CDR2 FVKESK. V shed 5 bases, J shed 5 bases, and the junction held 6 bases outside the gene matches. The CDR3 loop is CASSSLQGHNSPLHF. In DNA, the CDR3 is TGTGCCAGCAGCTCCCTACAGGGGCATAATTCACCCCTCCACTTT.

The gene calls are TRBV10-3 and TRBJ2-1; 10 positions agree with TRBD1. V lost 6 bases to trimming and J lost 4 bases; unmatched junction nucleotides: 3. The germline V gene has CDR1 ENHRY and CDR2 SYGVKD. The CDR3 has 14 amino acids. The CDR3 DNA sequence: TGTGCCATCAGGGGGACAGGGGATTACAATGAGCAGTTCTTC. Protein: CAIRGTGDYNEQFF.

The J gene is TRBJ2-1, the V gene TRBV9; D not certain. Germline lookup yields CDR1 SGDLS and CDR2 YYNGEE. Trimming took off 0 bases at V and 5 bases at J, with 9 bases between the two ends. This CDR3 is built from 14 residues. For the CDR3, the DNA is TGTGCCAGCAGCGTAGGAGAGATCAACAATGAGCAGTTCTTC. Protein product: CASSVGEINNEQFF.